This TCR beta chain was sequenced during a study of vaccination and CD4 T cells after COVID-19. At the level of the study: Comprising six males and four females, the convalescent participants counted two Hispanic individuals among them. Samples were taken after vaccination, a median of roughly 72 days after dose two, with a range of 14 to 241.

Comments on this clonotype: The antigen is unknown.

Study outcomes and limitations: Relatively few convalescent patients were studied, without early post-infection timepoints.

The CDR3 totals 11 residues. Between the trimmed V and J ends, which lost 6 bases and 11 bases, there was a span of 13 bases. Germline values: CDR1 MNHEY, CDR2 SVGEGT. Stated treatment: roughly ten-day PBMC culture with coronavirus spike peptide pools or control peptides (ViraFEST assay). With the Oncomine TCR Beta short-read assay, DNA from cultured CD4+ T cells was sequenced. Each CDR3 protein gets one entry after TCRdb re-called the PCR reads with MiXCR. The data contain over 4,500 distinct CDR3 sequences, under 50% of them singletons. The sample taken for sequencing was CD4+ T cells from blood, cultured in vitro. The receptor's source is a human donor who had recovered from COVID-19. The rearrangement joins TRBV6-2 or TRBV6-3 to TRBJ1-1, with D perhaps TRBD1 (5 bases). CDR3 coding DNA: TGTGCCAGCAGCTCAGGGTTCAAGGCTTTCTTT. As protein: CASSSGFKAFF.